This entry features one T cell receptor (beta chain) sequence. The target antigen is unknown. This record comes from a study of T cell repertoires in cytomegalovirus infection. Study summary: Through public TCR beta signatures, both CMV infection and matching HLA type were indicated.

TCRdb fed the reads into MiXCR, producing one record per CDR3 protein. The data show about 200,000 distinct CDR3 sequences, 9.5% seen once. Findings and limits, study-wide: Cumulative frequency (of public TCR beta family members) identified carriers of CMV plus the relevant HLA. Dominating the ex vivo response were TCR beta clonotypes that were CMV-specific and HLA-C-restricted.

Germline loops: CDR1 MNHEY, CDR2 SVGEGT. V lost 6 bases and J lost 4; bases outside the gene matches: 12. The CDR3 spans 15 residues. The receptor was isolated from a human donor in good health (CMV status not recorded). Some clones in this sample may be carry-over from other donors' samples. The sample was PBMCs. The chain employs TRBV6-2 or TRBV6-3 and TRBJ2-7; TRBD2 agrees at 7 bases. The CDR3 nucleotides are TGTGCCAGCAGCAAAGACGGCGGGGGACGGTACGAGCAGTACTTC. Its protein is CASSKDGGGRYEQYF.